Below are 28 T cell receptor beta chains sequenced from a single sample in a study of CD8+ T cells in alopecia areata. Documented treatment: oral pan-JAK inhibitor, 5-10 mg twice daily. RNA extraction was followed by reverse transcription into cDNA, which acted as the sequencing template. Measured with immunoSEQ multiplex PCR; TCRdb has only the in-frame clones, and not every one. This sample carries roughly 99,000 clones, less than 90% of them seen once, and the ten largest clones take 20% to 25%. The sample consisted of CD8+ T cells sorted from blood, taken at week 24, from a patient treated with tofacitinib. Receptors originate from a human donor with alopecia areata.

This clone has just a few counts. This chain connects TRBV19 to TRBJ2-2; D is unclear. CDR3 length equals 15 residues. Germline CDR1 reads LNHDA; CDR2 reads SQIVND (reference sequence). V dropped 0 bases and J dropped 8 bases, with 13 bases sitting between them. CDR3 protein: CASSIDSPLTGELFF. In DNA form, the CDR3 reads TGTGCCAGTAGTATAGACAGTCCGTTAACAGGGGAGCTGTTTTTT.

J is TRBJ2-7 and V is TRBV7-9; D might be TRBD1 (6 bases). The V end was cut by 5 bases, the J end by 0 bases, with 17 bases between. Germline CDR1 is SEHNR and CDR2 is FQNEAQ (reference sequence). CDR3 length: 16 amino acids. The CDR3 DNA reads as TGTGCCAGCAGCCCCTCCACGGGACAATCCTCCTACGAGCAGTACTTC. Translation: CASSPSTGQSSYEQYF.

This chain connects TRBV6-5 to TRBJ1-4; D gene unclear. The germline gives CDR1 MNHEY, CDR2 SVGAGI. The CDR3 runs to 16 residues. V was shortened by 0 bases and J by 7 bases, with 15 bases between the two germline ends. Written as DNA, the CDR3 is TGTGCCAGCAGTTACTCCCCGGGGAGGGCAGGTGAAAAACTGTTTTTT. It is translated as CASSYSPGRAGEKLFF.

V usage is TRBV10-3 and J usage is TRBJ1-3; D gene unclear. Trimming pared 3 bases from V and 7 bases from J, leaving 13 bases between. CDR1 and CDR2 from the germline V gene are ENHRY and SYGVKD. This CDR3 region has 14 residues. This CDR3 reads CAISDQDVINTIYF. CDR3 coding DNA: TGTGCCATCAGTGATCAGGACGTCATTAACACCATATATTTT.

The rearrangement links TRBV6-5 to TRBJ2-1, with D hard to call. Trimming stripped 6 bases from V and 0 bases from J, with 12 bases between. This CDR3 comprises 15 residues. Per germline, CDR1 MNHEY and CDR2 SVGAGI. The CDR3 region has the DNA TGTGCCAGCAGCTTTGACGGAACCTCCTACAATGAGCAGTTCTTC. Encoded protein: CASSFDGTSYNEQFF.

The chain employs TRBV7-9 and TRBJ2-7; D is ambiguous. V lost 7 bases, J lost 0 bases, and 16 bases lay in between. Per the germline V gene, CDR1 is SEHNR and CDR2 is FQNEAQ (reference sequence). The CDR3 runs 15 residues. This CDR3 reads CASTPDGLNSYEQYF. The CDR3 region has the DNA TGTGCCAGCACCCCCGATGGGCTTAACTCCTACGAGCAGTACTTC.

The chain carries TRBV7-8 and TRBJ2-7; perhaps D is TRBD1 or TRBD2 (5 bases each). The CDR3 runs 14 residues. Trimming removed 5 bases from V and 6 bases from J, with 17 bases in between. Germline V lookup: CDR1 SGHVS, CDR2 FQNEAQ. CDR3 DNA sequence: TGTGCCAGCAGCGTTACCGGGACGGAGGCCGAGCAGTACTTC. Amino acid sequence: CASSVTGTEAEQYF.

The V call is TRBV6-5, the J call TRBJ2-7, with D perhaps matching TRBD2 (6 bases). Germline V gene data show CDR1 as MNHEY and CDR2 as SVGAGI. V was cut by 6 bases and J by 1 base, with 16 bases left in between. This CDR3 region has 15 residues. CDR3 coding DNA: TGTGCCAGCAGCCCGATCGGGAGTGGGTCCTACGAGCAGTACTTC. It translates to CASSPIGSGSYEQYF.

The CDR3 coding sequence is TGTGCCAGCAGTCCCCTTGTTTCAGGAGAGACCCAGTACTTC. As protein: CASSPLVSGETQYF. V and J are TRBV6-5 and TRBJ2-5; the D is unclear. CDR3 size: 14 residues. V was pared by 5 bases and J by 4 bases, with 14 bases between. The germline V gene has CDR1 MNHEY and CDR2 SVGAGI.

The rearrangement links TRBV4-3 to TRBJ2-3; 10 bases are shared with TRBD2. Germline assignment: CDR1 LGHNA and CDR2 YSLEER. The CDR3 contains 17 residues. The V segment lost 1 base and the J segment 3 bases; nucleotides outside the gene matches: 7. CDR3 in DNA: TGCGCCAGCAGCCAAGGAGCGGGACTAGCGTCGACAGATACGCAGTATTTT. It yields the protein CASSQGAGLASTDTQYF.

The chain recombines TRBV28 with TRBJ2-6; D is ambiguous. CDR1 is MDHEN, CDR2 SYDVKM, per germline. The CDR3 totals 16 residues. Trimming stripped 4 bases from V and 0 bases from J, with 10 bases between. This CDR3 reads CASSSLISSGANVLTF. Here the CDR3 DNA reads TGTGCCAGCAGTTCGCTCATTAGCTCTGGGGCCAACGTCCTGACTTTC. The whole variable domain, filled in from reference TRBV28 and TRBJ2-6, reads DVKVTQSSRYLVKRTGEKVFLECVQDMDHENMFWYRQDPGLGLRLIYFSYDVKMKEKGDIPEGYSVSREKKERFSLILESASTNQTSMYLCASSSLISSGANVLTFGAGSRLTVL.

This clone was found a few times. CDR3 sequence (DNA): TGTGCCAGCAGCCTAGGGACAGGGGGCTGGAATGAGCAGTTCTTC. Residues: CASSLGTGGWNEQFF. The genes are TRBV7-9 and TRBJ2-1, with 12 positions matching TRBD1. The germline V gene has CDR1 SEHNR and CDR2 FQNEAQ (reference sequence). This CDR3 spans 15 amino acids. The ends lost 5 bases at V and 7 bases at J; junction bases unmatched: 6. Full variable domain (rest looked up from reference TRBV7-9 and TRBJ2-1): DTGVSQNPRHKITKRGQNVTFRCDPISEHNRLYWYRQTLGQGPEFLTYFQNEAQLEKSRLLSDRFSAERPKGSFSTLEIQRTEQGDSAMYLCASSLGTGGWNEQFFGPGTRLTVL.

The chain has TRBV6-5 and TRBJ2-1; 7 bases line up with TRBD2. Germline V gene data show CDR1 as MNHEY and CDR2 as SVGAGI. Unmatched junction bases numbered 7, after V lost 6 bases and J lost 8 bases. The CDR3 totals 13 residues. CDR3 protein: CASSHGGNDEQFF. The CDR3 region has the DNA TGTGCCAGCAGCCACGGGGGGAATGATGAGCAGTTCTTC.

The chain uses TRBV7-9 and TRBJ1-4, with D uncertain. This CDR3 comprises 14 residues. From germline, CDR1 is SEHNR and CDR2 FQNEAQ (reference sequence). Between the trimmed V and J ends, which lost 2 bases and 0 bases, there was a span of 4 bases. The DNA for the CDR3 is TGTGCCAGCAGCTTATCGGCAACTAATGAAAAACTGTTTTTT. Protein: CASSLSATNEKLFF.

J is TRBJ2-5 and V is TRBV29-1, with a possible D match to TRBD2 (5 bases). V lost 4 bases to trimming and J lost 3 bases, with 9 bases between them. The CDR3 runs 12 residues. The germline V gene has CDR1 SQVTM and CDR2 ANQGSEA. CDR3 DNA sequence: TGCAGCGTTGTGGGGAGAAAAGAGACCCAGTACTTC. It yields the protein CSVVGRKETQYF.

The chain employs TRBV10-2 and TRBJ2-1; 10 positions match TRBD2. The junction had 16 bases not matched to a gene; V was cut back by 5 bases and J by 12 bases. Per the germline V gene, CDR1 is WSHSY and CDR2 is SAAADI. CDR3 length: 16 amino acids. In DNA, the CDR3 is TGCGCCAGCAGTATGTTAGCGGGGGGCCCTGTAGGGGGGCAGTTCTTC. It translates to CASSMLAGGPVGGQFF.

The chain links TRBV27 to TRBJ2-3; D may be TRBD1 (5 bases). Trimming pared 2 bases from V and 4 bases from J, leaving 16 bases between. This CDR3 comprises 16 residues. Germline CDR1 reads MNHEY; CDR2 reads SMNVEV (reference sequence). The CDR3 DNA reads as TGTGCCAGCAGTTTACTACCGGGCAGGGCGGCAGATACGCAGTATTTT. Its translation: CASSLLPGRAADTQYF.

CDR3 DNA sequence: TGTGCCAGCAGCTTAGGACTGCCTATCAACACTGAAGCTTTCTTT. It translates to CASSLGLPINTEAFF. This chain connects TRBV5-5 to TRBJ1-1; D unresolved. The germline V gene encodes CDR1 SGHKS and CDR2 YYEKEE (reference sequence). The CDR3 runs 15 residues. V shed 2 bases and J shed 2 bases, with 13 bases lying between them.

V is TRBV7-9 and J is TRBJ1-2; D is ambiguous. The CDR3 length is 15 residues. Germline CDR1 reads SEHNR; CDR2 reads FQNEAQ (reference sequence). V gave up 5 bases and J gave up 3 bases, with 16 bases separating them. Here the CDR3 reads CASSLEEAWDYGYTF. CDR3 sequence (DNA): TGTGCCAGCAGCCTGGAGGAGGCCTGGGACTATGGCTACACCTTC.

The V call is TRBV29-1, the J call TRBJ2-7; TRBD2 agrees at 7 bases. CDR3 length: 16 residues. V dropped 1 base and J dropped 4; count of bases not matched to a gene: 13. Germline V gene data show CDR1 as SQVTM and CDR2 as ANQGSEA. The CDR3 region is CSVEARAGTNLYEQYF. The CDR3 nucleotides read TGCAGCGTTGAAGCCCGAGCCGGGACTAACCTTTACGAGCAGTACTTC.

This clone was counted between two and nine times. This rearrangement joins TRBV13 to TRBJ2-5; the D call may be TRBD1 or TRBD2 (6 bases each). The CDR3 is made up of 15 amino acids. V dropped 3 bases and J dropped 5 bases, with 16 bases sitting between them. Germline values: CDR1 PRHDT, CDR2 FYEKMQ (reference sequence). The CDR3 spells CASSLRDTELETQYF. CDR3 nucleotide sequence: TGTGCCAGCAGCTTGCGGGACACCGAGCTTGAGACCCAGTACTTC. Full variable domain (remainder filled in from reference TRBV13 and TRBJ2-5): AAGVIQSPRHLIKEKRETATLKCYPIPRHDTVYWYQQGPGQDPQFLISFYEKMQSDKGSIPDRFSAQQFSDYHSELNMSSLELGDSALYFCASSLRDTELETQYFGPGTRLLVL.

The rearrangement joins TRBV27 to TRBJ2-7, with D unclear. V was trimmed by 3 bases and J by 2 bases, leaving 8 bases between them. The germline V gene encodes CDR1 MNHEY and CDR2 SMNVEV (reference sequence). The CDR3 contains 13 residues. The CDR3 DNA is TGTGCCAGCAGTTTGGGTTCTACCTACGAGCAGTACTTC. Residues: CASSLGSTYEQYF.

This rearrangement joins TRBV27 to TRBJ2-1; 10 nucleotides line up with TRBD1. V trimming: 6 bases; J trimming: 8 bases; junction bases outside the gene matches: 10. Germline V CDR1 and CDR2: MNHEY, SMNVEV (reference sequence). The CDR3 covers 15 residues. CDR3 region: CASSLTGGVSDEQFF. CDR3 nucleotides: TGTGCCAGCAGCTTGACAGGGGGCGTCTCGGATGAGCAGTTCTTC.

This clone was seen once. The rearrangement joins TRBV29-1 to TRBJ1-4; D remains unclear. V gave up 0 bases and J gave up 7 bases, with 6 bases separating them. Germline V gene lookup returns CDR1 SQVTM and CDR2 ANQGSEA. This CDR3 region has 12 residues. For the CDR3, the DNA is TGCAGCGTTGAAGATGACGGTGAAAAACTGTTTTTT. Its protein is CSVEDDGEKLFF.

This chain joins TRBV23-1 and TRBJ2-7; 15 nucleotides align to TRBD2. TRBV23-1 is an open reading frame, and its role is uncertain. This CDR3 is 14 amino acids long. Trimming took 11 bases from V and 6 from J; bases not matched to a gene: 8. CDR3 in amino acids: CAGPGTSGGLEQYF. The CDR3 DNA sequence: TGCGCCGGCCCTGGGACTAGCGGGGGGCTCGAGCAGTACTTC.

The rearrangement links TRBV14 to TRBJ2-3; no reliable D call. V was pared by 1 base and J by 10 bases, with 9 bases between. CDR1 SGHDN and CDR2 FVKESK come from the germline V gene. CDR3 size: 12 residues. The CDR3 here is CASSQGGFPQYF. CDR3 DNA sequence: TGTGCCAGCAGCCAAGGGGGTTTTCCGCAGTATTTT.

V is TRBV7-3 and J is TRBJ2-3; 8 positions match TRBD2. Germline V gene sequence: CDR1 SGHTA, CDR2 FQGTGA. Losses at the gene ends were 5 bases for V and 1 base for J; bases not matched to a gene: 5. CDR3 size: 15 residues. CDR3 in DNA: TGTGCCAGCAGCGTTACCGGGGGGGGCACAGATACGCAGTATTTT. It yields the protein CASSVTGGGTDTQYF.

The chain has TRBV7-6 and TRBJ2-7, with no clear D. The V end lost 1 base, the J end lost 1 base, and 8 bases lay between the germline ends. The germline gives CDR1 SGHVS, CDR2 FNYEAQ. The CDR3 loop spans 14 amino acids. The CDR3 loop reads CASSLESISYEQYF. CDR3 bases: TGTGCCAGCAGCTTAGAGTCAATATCCTACGAGCAGTACTTC.